These 28 T cell receptor beta chains came from one sample sequenced in a study of primary melanoma T cells and metastatic recurrence. This table comes from immunoSEQ multiplex PCR, and its TCRdb copy is limited to in-frame clones, with some not included. The sample consists of 200 to 250 clones, around 87% of them appearing once. The source material was melanoma tumor tissue. Receptor source: a human donor with melanoma.

V and J are TRBV6-8 and TRBJ2-1, with 9 nucleotides matching TRBD1. CDR3 length: 16 residues. CDR1 and CDR2 from the germline V gene are MNHGY and SAAAGT. The J segment lost 2 bases and the V segment lost 6 bases, leaving 8 bases of the junction unmatched. Written as DNA, the CDR3 is TGTGCCAGCAGGTTACCGGGACAGGGAACCTACAATGAGCAGTTCTTC. This encodes CASRLPGQGTYNEQFF.

The CDR3 nucleotides are TGTGCCAGCAGCTTAGTAGCGGCCACAAGAGAGCAGTTCTTC. Protein: CASSLVAATREQFF. The V call is TRBV11-3, the J call TRBJ2-1; maybe TRBD2 (6 bases). The CDR3 has 14 residues. Germline values: CDR1 SGHNT, CDR2 YENEEA. V was shortened by 1 base and J by 10 bases, with 14 bases between the two germline ends.

This chain joins TRBV30 and TRBJ1-2, with D uncertain. Trimming shortened V by 0 bases and J by 1 base, and 12 bases separated the two germline ends. The CDR3 sequence is 15 residues long. Germline CDR1 GTSNPN, CDR2 SVGIG (reference sequence). CDR3 nucleotide sequence: TGTGCCTGGAGTGTCCGGCCGGTTAATAACTATGGCTACACCTTC. It specifies CAWSVRPVNNYGYTF.

This rearrangement joins TRBV10-3 to TRBJ2-3, with TRBD1 matching over 8 bases. The CDR3 loop spans 17 amino acids. Trimming at V came to 2 bases and at J to 1 base, leaving 8 bases not matched to a gene. Germline V gene lookup returns CDR1 ENHRY and CDR2 SYGVKD. CDR3: CAISEPGQGMGTDTQYF. The CDR3 DNA reads as TGTGCCATCAGTGAGCCAGGACAGGGTATGGGCACAGATACGCAGTATTTT.

The V and J genes are TRBV19 and TRBJ1-3; 7 nucleotides match TRBD1. Germline V gene lookup returns CDR1 LNHDA and CDR2 SQIVND (reference sequence). V dropped 7 bases and J dropped 0; count of bases not matched to a gene: 9. The CDR3 contains 16 residues. DNA of the CDR3: TGTGCCAGTATCCCCACGGACAGGATCTCTGGAAACACCATATATTTT. Translation: CASIPTDRISGNTIYF.

CDR3 sequence (DNA): TGTGCCAGCAGCTTAGGCCGAGGGTCTGGAAACACCATATATTTT. Its protein product is CASSLGRGSGNTIYF. The J gene is TRBJ1-3, the V gene TRBV11-3; D is unclear. The CDR3 runs 15 residues. The V end was cut by 1 base, the J end by 1 base, with 8 bases between. Germline assignment: CDR1 SGHNT and CDR2 YENEEA. Together with reference TRBV11-3 and TRBJ1-3, the CDR3 gives the full variable domain: EAGVVQSPRYKIIEKKQPVAFWCNPISGHNTLYWYLQNLGQGPELLIRYENEEAVDDSQLPKDRFSAERLKGVDSTLKIQPAELGDSAVYLCASSLGRGSGNTIYFGEGSWLTVV.

V is TRBV30 and J is TRBJ1-3; D possibly corresponds to TRBD1 (6 bases). The CDR3 runs to 15 residues. V was trimmed by 3 bases and J by 1 base, leaving 13 bases between them. Germline V gene lookup returns CDR1 GTSNPN and CDR2 SVGIG (reference sequence). The CDR3 loop is CAWRLLGASGNTIYF. CDR3 DNA: TGTGCCTGGAGGCTCTTGGGGGCATCTGGAAACACCATATATTTT.

The chain couples TRBV19 to TRBJ2-4, with 8 bases aligning to TRBD1. J lost 10 bases, V lost 7 bases, and 18 bases had no gene match. The CDR3 spans 16 residues. Germline CDR1 reads LNHDA; CDR2 reads SQIVND (reference sequence). The chain's CDR3 is CASTKFRTRQGNIQYF. As DNA, the CDR3 is TGTGCCAGTACTAAGTTCCGTACGAGACAGGGGAATATTCAGTACTTC.

V is TRBV29-1 and J is TRBJ2-7, with unresolved D. CDR3 length: 13 amino acids. Per germline, CDR1 SQVTM and CDR2 ANQGSEA. Between the trimmed V and J ends, which lost 4 bases and 4 bases, there was a span of 14 bases. DNA of the CDR3: TGCAGCGTTGTTACGCCCAATTCTTACGAGCAGTACTTC. It translates to CSVVTPNSYEQYF.

The chain combines TRBV19 with TRBJ1-1; 7 bases agree with TRBD1. Germline V gene lookup returns CDR1 LNHDA and CDR2 SQIVND (reference sequence). The CDR3 loop spans 13 amino acids. With V trimmed by 7 bases and J by 7 bases, 9 bases remained unmatched. CDR3 sequence (DNA): TGTGCCAGTAATAGACAGGGTTTGGGTGAAGCTTTCTTT. It codes for CASNRQGLGEAFF.

The chain joins TRBV28 to TRBJ2-5; D is perhaps TRBD1 (5 bases). V was trimmed by 6 bases and J by 1 base, leaving 15 bases between them. The CDR3 is made up of 15 amino acids. CDR1 is MDHEN, CDR2 SYDVKM, per germline. Here the CDR3 reads CASRNRQTSQETQYF. The DNA for the CDR3 is TGTGCCAGCAGAAACCGACAGACGAGCCAAGAGACCCAGTACTTC.

The chain carries TRBV11-3 and TRBJ2-3; 11 bases align to TRBD2. The CDR3 runs 18 residues. Germline CDR1 is SGHNT and CDR2 is YENEEA. The J segment lost 5 bases and the V segment lost 2 bases, leaving 12 bases of the junction unmatched. CDR3: CASSLLGLAGGPKDTQYF. The CDR3 DNA reads as TGTGCCAGCAGCTTATTGGGGCTAGCGGGGGGCCCTAAAGATACGCAGTATTTT.

In the case of this clone: The junction differs from germline at one of its ends, possibly a read error. The gene calls are TRBV18 and TRBJ2-3; a possible D gene is TRBD1 (6 bases). The CDR3 runs to 13 residues. Germline V CDR1 and CDR2: KGHSH, LQKENI. The CDR3: CASSPGQFDPENF. CDR3 nucleotides: TGTGCCAGCTCCCCGGGACAATTCGATCCGGAGAATTTT.

The gene calls are TRBV25-1 and TRBJ2-1, with 9 nucleotides matching TRBD2. Trimming took 4 bases from V and 2 from J; bases not matched to a gene: 3. Looked up from germline, CDR1 is MGHDK and CDR2 is SYGVNS. The CDR3 runs to 15 residues. In nucleotides, the CDR3 is TGTGCCAGCAGTGGGACTAGCGAACCCTACAATGAGCAGTTCTTC. It encodes CASSGTSEPYNEQFF.

The J gene is TRBJ2-7, the V gene TRBV7-6, with 15 bases aligning to TRBD2. The CDR3 contains 16 residues. V gave up 5 bases and J gave up 3 bases; unmatched junction bases: 5. From germline, CDR1 is SGHVS and CDR2 FNYEAQ. The CDR3 sequence is CASSPGLAGGLYEQYF. CDR3 coding DNA: TGTGCCAGCAGCCCGGGACTAGCGGGGGGCCTCTACGAGCAGTACTTC.

The chain carries TRBV7-5 and TRBJ2-7; the DNA was not compared with TRBD2, the D call given in the table. TRBV7-5 is a listed pseudogene. The CDR3 totals 14 residues. The CDR3 region is CASSLEWAGDEQYF. Written as DNA, the CDR3 is TGTGCCAGCAGCTTAGAATGGGCGGGGGACGAGCAGTACTTC.

The rearrangement joins TRBV18 to TRBJ2-5; 10 nucleotides agree with TRBD2. Germline assignment: CDR1 KGHSH and CDR2 LQKENI. This CDR3 has 16 residues. V was pared by 4 bases and J by 1 base, with 6 bases of the junction left unmatched. CDR3 amino acids: CASSRIAGGPQETQYF. The CDR3 region has the DNA TGTGCCAGCTCACGAATAGCGGGGGGCCCCCAAGAGACCCAGTACTTC.

The J gene is TRBJ1-5, the V gene TRBV30; weak D call: TRBD1 (6 bases). Germline V gene sequence: CDR1 GTSNPN, CDR2 SVGIG (reference sequence). V lost 5 bases to trimming and J lost 9 bases, with 20 bases between them. The CDR3 has 14 residues. This CDR3 is CAWGLTGLGMPQHF. As DNA, the CDR3 is TGTGCCTGGGGTTTGACAGGCCTGGGGATGCCCCAGCATTTT.

V gene TRBV7-1 combines with J gene TRBJ2-1; 11 positions agree with TRBD1. TRBV7-1 is flagged as an ORF with uncertain function. V shed 3 bases, J shed 14 bases, and the junction held 9 bases outside the gene matches. The CDR3 covers 14 residues. The CDR3 nucleotides are TGTGCCAGCAGCTCCCCCGGGGGACAGGGGGTGAAGTTCTTC. It codes for CASSSPGGQGVKFF.

This sequence joins TRBV6-8 and TRBJ1-4; a weak D match, TRBD1 (6 bases). Looked up from germline, CDR1 is MNHGY and CDR2 is SAAAGT. The V end lost 7 bases, the J end lost 6 bases, and 9 bases lay between the germline ends. There are 12 residues in the CDR3. The CDR3 protein is CASKGVDEKLFF. In nucleotides, the CDR3 is TGTGCCAGCAAGGGGGTAGATGAAAAACTGTTTTTT.

The chain couples TRBV11-3 to TRBJ1-1; 7 bases agree with TRBD1. Germline V gene data show CDR1 as SGHNT and CDR2 as YENEEA. The V segment lost 1 base and the J segment 0 bases; nucleotides outside the gene matches: 5. This CDR3 is built from 16 residues. CDR3 in amino acids: CASSLVDRVLNTEAFF. In nucleotides, the CDR3 is TGTGCCAGCAGCTTAGTCGACAGGGTTTTGAACACTGAAGCTTTCTTT.

The chain carries TRBV30 and TRBJ2-4, with unresolved D. The CDR3 has 13 amino acids. The V end was cut by 3 bases, the J end by 8 bases, with 14 bases between. Germline assignment: CDR1 GTSNPN and CDR2 SVGIG (reference sequence). CDR3 region: CAWRAPGSDIQYF. CDR3 in DNA: TGTGCCTGGAGAGCTCCCGGGTCGGACATTCAGTACTTC. The full variable domain, completed using reference TRBV30 and TRBJ2-4, is SQTIHQWPATLVQPVGSPLSLECTVEGTSNPNLYWYRQAAGRGLQLLFYSVGIGQISSEVPQNLSASRPQDRQFILSSKKLLLSDSGFYLCAWRAPGSDIQYFGAGTRLSVL.

About this clone: An end of the junction does not agree with germline; a read error may underlie this. The chain uses TRBV6-8 and TRBJ1-5; D is ambiguous. The CDR3 sequence is 14 residues long. From germline, CDR1 is MNHGY and CDR2 SAAAGT. The CDR3 DNA reads TGTGCCATCAGTGCATCTACTAGCAATCAGCCCCAGCATTTT. It encodes CAISASTSNQPQHF.

This chain links TRBV11-3 with TRBJ1-2, with D possibly matching TRBD1 (5 bases). Germline V gives CDR1 SGHNT, CDR2 YENEEA. The CDR3 has 14 residues. Trimming removed 1 base at V and 8 bases at J, with 14 bases between. CDR3: CASSLGTPGVGYTF. The CDR3 coding sequence is TGTGCCAGCAGCTTAGGGACTCCGGGGGTAGGCTACACCTTC.

This chain uses TRBV19 with TRBJ2-7; D perhaps matches TRBD1 (6 bases). Deletions cut 5 bases from V and 10 bases from J, with 15 bases between. Germline assignment: CDR1 LNHDA and CDR2 SQIVND (reference sequence). This CDR3 has 12 amino acids. CDR3 region: CASSPTGGPQYF. DNA of the CDR3: TGTGCCAGTAGTCCGACTGGGGGCCCACAGTACTTC.

V and J are TRBV6-1 and TRBJ2-1; D might be TRBD1 (9 bases). Germline V gene data show CDR1 as MNHNS and CDR2 as SASEGT. This CDR3 is 17 amino acids long. The V and J ends lost 1 base and 8 bases respectively, with 21 bases between them. CDR3 bases: TGTGCCAGCAGTGAAGTCGGGGGGGGACAGGGTAGCGATGAGCAGTTCTTC. It encodes CASSEVGGGQGSDEQFF.

The chain recombines TRBV6-8 with TRBJ1-5, with 7 nucleotides matching TRBD1. Germline trimming cut 2 bases from V and 6 bases from J; bases unmatched to any gene: 4. Germline V gives CDR1 MNHGY, CDR2 SAAAGT. This CDR3 is 14 amino acids long. This CDR3 reads CASSYRGHGQPQHF. The CDR3 DNA sequence: TGTGCCAGCAGTTACAGGGGGCATGGTCAGCCCCAGCATTTT.

In this sample, this clone turned up once. The CDR3 spells CASSFAGGYHEKLFF. In DNA form, the CDR3 reads TGCGCCAGCAGCTTTGCAGGGGGCTATCATGAAAAACTGTTTTTT. The chain joins TRBV5-1 to TRBJ1-4; 8 bases map to TRBD1. Losses at the gene ends were 2 bases for V and 6 bases for J; bases not matched to a gene: 6. Per the germline V gene, CDR1 is SGHRS and CDR2 is YFSETQ. There are 15 residues in the CDR3.